This entry lists 31 T cell receptor beta chains sequenced from one sample in a study of shared clonotypes between healthy human individuals. Produced via immunoSEQ multiplex PCR; TCRdb's table is partial and in-frame only. The sample includes nearly 1,000,000 clones, around 80% of them seen just once. Input material: memory CD4+ T cells sorted from blood. Described subset: CD45RA-negative fraction. These receptors originate from a man aged 18 to 35 in good health.

The V call is TRBV7-9, the J call TRBJ1-1; a possible D gene is TRBD1 (5 bases). The germline CDR1 and CDR2 sequences are SEHNR and FQNEAQ (reference sequence). V was pared by 5 bases and J by 3 bases, with 13 bases between. The CDR3 contains 14 residues. As DNA, the CDR3 is TGTGCCAGCAGCATTCGTACGGGGGACACTGAAGCTTTCTTT. Amino acid sequence: CASSIRTGDTEAFF.

Only one count was recorded for this clone. The chain has TRBV5-5 and TRBJ1-2, with unresolved D. In germline, CDR1 is SGHKS, CDR2 YYEKEE (reference sequence). Deletions cut 3 bases from V and 2 bases from J, with 17 bases between. The CDR3 is made up of 16 amino acids. CDR3: CASSSGGGWVNYGYTF. In nucleotides, the CDR3 is TGTGCCAGCAGCTCAGGAGGAGGGTGGGTAAACTATGGCTACACCTTC.

This clone was picked up a small number of times. Distinct nucleotide sequences in the sample also encode this CDR3. The chain recombines TRBV5-1 with TRBJ1-1; D is possibly TRBD1 (5 bases). Germline V gives CDR1 SGHRS, CDR2 YFSETQ. Trimming removed 1 base from V and 5 bases from J, with 9 bases in between. This CDR3 has 13 residues. CDR3 DNA: TGCGCCAGCAGCTTGCAGGGTCGGACTGAAGCTTTCTTT. This sequence encodes CASSLQGRTEAFF. The whole variable domain, filled in from reference TRBV5-1 and TRBJ1-1, reads KAGVTQTPRYLIKTRGQQVTLSCSPISGHRSVSWYQQTPGQGLQFLFEYFSETQRNKGNFPGRFSGRQFSNSRSEMNVSTLELGDSALYLCASSLQGRTEAFFGQGTRLTVV.

The chain carries TRBV7-9 and TRBJ1-1; no clear D gene. The V and J ends lost 5 bases and 5 bases respectively, with 15 bases between them. Germline V CDR1 and CDR2: SEHNR, FQNEAQ (reference sequence). This CDR3 has 14 residues. The CDR3, as DNA: TGTGCCAGCAGCGAGGACGGGGATTGGACTGAAGCTTTCTTT. Amino acid sequence: CASSEDGDWTEAFF.

The chain employs TRBV28 and TRBJ1-1; TRBD1 matches at 8 bases. The CDR3 totals 16 residues. J was trimmed by 10 bases and V by 5 bases; bases with no gene match: 18. The germline CDR1 and CDR2 sequences are MDHEN and SYDVKM. CDR3 region: CASSPTDRGLYPVAFF. CDR3 sequence (DNA): TGTGCCAGCAGTCCCACAGACAGGGGACTCTACCCCGTAGCTTTCTTT.

The V call is TRBV6-1, the J call TRBJ1-1, with D uncertain. The CDR3 sequence is 15 residues long. In germline, CDR1 is MNHNS, CDR2 SASEGT. Trimming cost V 2 bases and J 1 base, with 11 bases left between them. In DNA, the CDR3 is TGTGCCAGCAGTGAATTGGCCTGGACGAACACTGAAGCTTTCTTT. Amino acids: CASSELAWTNTEAFF.

The rearrangement links TRBV28 to TRBJ1-2, with no clear D. V lost 2 bases to trimming and J lost 2 bases, with 15 bases between them. Germline CDR1 and CDR2: MDHEN and SYDVKM. The CDR3 consists of 16 residues. This CDR3 is CASSLTLGGFNYGYTF. The CDR3 DNA reads as TGTGCCAGCAGTTTAACCTTGGGCGGTTTCAACTATGGCTACACCTTC.

The V call is TRBV7-2, the J call TRBJ2-2; D may be TRBD1 (6 bases). This CDR3 has 15 amino acids. Trimming removed 1 base at V and 3 bases at J, with 9 bases between. The germline V gene encodes CDR1 SGHTA and CDR2 FQGNSA. The CDR3 here is CASSLVAGDTGELFF. CDR3 DNA sequence: TGTGCCAGCAGCTTAGTGGCAGGGGACACCGGGGAGCTGTTTTTT.

In nucleotides, the CDR3 is TGTGCCAGCAGTAGGGACAGGGGGAACGAAAAACTGTTTTTT. Encoded protein: CASSRDRGNEKLFF. The chain recombines TRBV2 with TRBJ1-4; 11 bases line up with TRBD1. The CDR3 runs 14 residues. V dropped 5 bases and J dropped 8; count of bases not matched to a gene: 4. Germline V gene data show CDR1 as SNHLY and CDR2 as FYNNEI.

The CDR3 here is CASSAGPSGTGNNEQFF. The CDR3 bases are TGCGCCAGCAGCGCAGGACCCTCCGGGACAGGGAACAATGAGCAGTTCTTC. The chain carries TRBV5-1 and TRBJ2-1; 9 nucleotides align to TRBD1. Germline V gives CDR1 SGHRS, CDR2 YFSETQ. J was trimmed by 5 bases and V by 4 bases; bases with no gene match: 13. The CDR3 contains 17 residues. Based on the CDR3 plus reference TRBV5-1 and TRBJ2-1, the full variable domain is KAGVTQTPRYLIKTRGQQVTLSCSPISGHRSVSWYQQTPGQGLQFLFEYFSETQRNKGNFPGRFSGRQFSNSRSEMNVSTLELGDSALYLCASSAGPSGTGNNEQFFGPGTRLTVL.

V gene TRBV28 combines with J gene TRBJ1-2; D gene unclear. The CDR3 extends over 12 amino acids. CDR1 and CDR2 from the germline V gene are MDHEN and SYDVKM. V was clipped by 6 bases and J by 5 bases, with 10 bases between them. CDR3 amino acids: CASRLMEYGYTF. The DNA of the CDR3 is TGTGCCAGCAGACTGATGGAGTATGGCTACACCTTC.

The chain has TRBV19 and TRBJ2-3; 11 positions match TRBD1. The trim removed 6 bases at V and 5 bases at J, leaving 4 bases unmatched. The CDR3 covers 14 residues. Germline V gene data show CDR1 as LNHDA and CDR2 as SQIVND (reference sequence). CDR3 in amino acids: CASRDRGRIDTQYF. In nucleotides, the CDR3 is TGTGCCAGTAGGGACAGGGGGCGCATAGATACGCAGTATTTT.

This clone came up once. CDR3 in DNA: TGCGCCAGCAGCGTGGGACAACGGGCTGAAAAACTGTTTTTT. This codes for CASSVGQRAEKLFF. V usage is TRBV5-1 and J usage is TRBJ1-4, with TRBD1 as a possible D gene (6 bases). Trimming pared 4 bases from V and 7 bases from J, leaving 14 bases between. There are 14 residues in the CDR3. CDR1 and CDR2 from the germline V gene are SGHRS and YFSETQ.

The genes are TRBV6-1 and TRBJ2-1, with a tentative D call TRBD2 (6 bases). The CDR3 is 13 residues long. The V gene lost 7 bases and the J gene lost 6 bases, with 13 bases spanning the gap. Germline loops: CDR1 MNHNS, CDR2 SASEGT. CDR3: CASNLMGGNEQFF. As DNA, the CDR3 is TGTGCCAGCAACCTGATGGGGGGCAATGAGCAGTTCTTC.

As to this clone: Other DNA sequences of this sample code for an identical CDR3. The chain is built from TRBV9 and TRBJ2-1; either TRBD1 or TRBD2 may fit D (5 bases each). Looked up from germline, CDR1 is SGDLS and CDR2 is YYNGEE. V shed 0 bases and J shed 6 bases, with 10 bases lying between them. This CDR3 contains 14 residues. The CDR3 here is CASSVAGLPNEQFF. Written as DNA, the CDR3 is TGTGCCAGCAGCGTAGCGGGGCTCCCCAATGAGCAGTTCTTC.

The chain employs TRBV5-3 and TRBJ2-5; TRBD2 might be the D (6 bases). TRBV5-3 is filed as an ORF, its function uncertain. This CDR3 spans 19 amino acids. Trimming pared 4 bases from V and 0 bases from J, leaving 25 bases between. The CDR3 DNA reads TGTGCCAGAAGCCTGGGCGGGGCCCCGGGGTCTCAGTACCAAGAGACCCAGTACTTC. It codes for CARSLGGAPGSQYQETQYF.

This rearrangement joins TRBV5-6 to TRBJ2-3; D not certain. This CDR3 region has 13 residues. Looked up from germline, CDR1 is SGHDT and CDR2 is YYEEEE. V lost 0 bases to trimming and J lost 4 bases, with 6 bases between them. The CDR3 nucleotides read TGTGCCAGCAGCTTGGGGAAAGCAGATACGCAGTATTTT. Its protein is CASSLGKADTQYF. Full variable domain (rest looked up from reference TRBV5-6 and TRBJ2-3): DAGVTQSPTHLIKTRGQQVTLRCSPKSGHDTVSWYQQALGQGPQFIFQYYEEEERQRGNFPDRFSGHQFPNYSSELNVNALLLGDSALYLCASSLGKADTQYFGPGTRLTVL.

The rearrangement uses TRBV2 and TRBJ2-1; 8 bases map to TRBD2. This CDR3 contains 11 residues. J lost 15 bases, V lost 5 bases, and 6 bases had no gene match. Looked up from germline, CDR1 is SNHLY and CDR2 is FYNNEI. CDR3 amino acids: CASSFRLASFF. In DNA, the CDR3 is TGTGCCAGCAGTTTCAGACTAGCGTCGTTCTTC.

The chain uses TRBV18 and TRBJ2-6, with D maybe TRBD2 (6 bases). V dropped 5 bases and J dropped 0 bases, with 11 bases sitting between them. The CDR3 covers 16 residues. Germline assignment: CDR1 KGHSH and CDR2 LQKENI. The CDR3 loop is CASSNGGSSGANVLTF. Written as DNA, the CDR3 is TGTGCCAGCTCAAACGGAGGGAGCTCTGGGGCCAACGTCCTGACTTTC.

This clone was detected only a few times. The chain joins TRBV28 to TRBJ1-1, with D unclear. Trimming took off 7 bases at V and 0 bases at J, with 21 bases between the two ends. From germline, CDR1 is MDHEN and CDR2 SYDVKM. CDR3 size: 17 residues. As DNA, the CDR3 is TGTGCCAGCATCCCATGGTCTTTCCCCGCTATGAACACTGAAGCTTTCTTT. Translating gives CASIPWSFPAMNTEAFF.

V and J are TRBV18 and TRBJ1-1, with D unclear. CDR1 is KGHSH and CDR2 is LQKENI in the germline V gene. Trimming removed 0 bases from V and 1 base from J, with 9 bases in between. This CDR3 has 15 amino acids. CDR3 coding DNA: TGTGCCAGCTCACCACCGCAGGTAGAGAACACTGAAGCTTTCTTT. It encodes CASSPPQVENTEAFF.

The chain links TRBV14 to TRBJ2-4; D gene uncertain. V gave up 1 base and J gave up 8 bases, with 12 bases separating them. CDR1 SGHDN and CDR2 FVKESK come from the germline V gene. The CDR3 sequence is 14 residues long. DNA of the CDR3: TGTGCCAGCAGCCAAGCCCTCGGTAGGGACATTCAGTACTTC. Translating gives CASSQALGRDIQYF.

This chain joins TRBV30 and TRBJ2-7; D is undetermined. The CDR3 runs 13 residues. Per the germline V gene, CDR1 is GTSNPN and CDR2 is SVGIG (reference sequence). The V end lost 2 bases, the J end lost 0 bases, and 8 bases lay between the germline ends. CDR3 nucleotides: TGTGCCTGGAGTCGCCCCAGCTCCTACGAGCAGTACTTC. Its protein product is CAWSRPSSYEQYF. Complete variable domain (other parts from reference TRBV30 and TRBJ2-7): SQTIHQWPATLVQPVGSPLSLECTVEGTSNPNLYWYRQAAGRGLQLLFYSVGIGQISSEVPQNLSASRPQDRQFILSSKKLLLSDSGFYLCAWSRPSSYEQYFGPGTRLTVT.

In its sample, this clone was seen a few times. The chain is built from TRBV27 and TRBJ2-7; TRBD1 matches 8 bases. Germline assignment: CDR1 MNHEY and CDR2 SMNVEV (reference sequence). Unmatched junction bases numbered 3, after V lost 6 bases and J lost 5 bases. This CDR3 is built from 12 residues. The CDR3 nucleotides are TGTGCCAGCAGCATGACAGGGGACGAGCAGTACTTC. This gives the protein CASSMTGDEQYF.

The chain combines TRBV6-6 with TRBJ2-5, with D perhaps assigned TRBD1 or TRBD2 (6 bases each). Germline CDR1 is MNHNY and CDR2 is SVGAGI (reference sequence). The V gene lost 10 bases and the J gene lost 5 bases, with 11 bases spanning the gap. This CDR3 is built from 11 residues. CDR3 DNA: TGTGCCACCCTAGGGGGGGAGACCCAGTACTTC. Protein sequence: CATLGGETQYF.

About this clone: This specimen includes other DNA sequences encoding the same CDR3. The V and J genes are TRBV19 and TRBJ2-2, with unresolved D. The V gene lost 2 bases and the J gene lost 6 bases, with 4 bases spanning the gap. Germline values: CDR1 LNHDA, CDR2 SQIVND (reference sequence). The CDR3 is 12 residues long. CDR3 coding DNA: TGTGCCAGTAGTATAAGGGCCGGGGAGCTGTTTTTT. Translating gives CASSIRAGELFF.

This chain links TRBV5-1 with TRBJ2-3; 9 bases are a match to TRBD1. There are 16 residues in the CDR3. After removal of 4 bases from V and 0 bases from J, the junction contained 6 bases not matched to a gene. Germline V gives CDR1 SGHRS, CDR2 YFSETQ. CDR3 sequence: CASSPLGQGSTDTQYF. Written as DNA, the CDR3 is TGCGCCAGCAGCCCCTTGGGACAGGGAAGCACAGATACGCAGTATTTT.

This chain connects TRBV7-2 to TRBJ2-3; 14 nucleotides align to TRBD2. The CDR3 has 15 amino acids. The germline V gene has CDR1 SGHTA and CDR2 FQGNSA. Trimming removed 4 bases from V and 9 bases from J; junction bases left unmatched: 6. CDR3 amino acids: CASSSGTSGGFTQYF. CDR3 nucleotide sequence: TGTGCCAGCAGCTCCGGGACTAGCGGGGGTTTCACGCAGTATTTT. The full variable domain, completed using reference TRBV7-2 and TRBJ2-3, is GAGVSQSPSNKVTEKGKDVELRCDPISGHTALYWYRQSLGQGLEFLIYFQGNSAPDKSGLPSDRFSAERTGGSVSTLTIQRTQQEDSAVYLCASSSGTSGGFTQYFGPGTRLTVL.

This chain joins TRBV18 and TRBJ1-5, with D uncertain. This CDR3 is built from 14 residues. Trimming removed 2 bases from V and 4 bases from J, with 9 bases in between. Germline V CDR1 and CDR2: KGHSH, LQKENI. The CDR3 region has the DNA TGTGCCAGCTCACCAGGCTTGGGGAATCAGCCCCAGCATTTT. It yields the protein CASSPGLGNQPQHF.

The rearrangement joins TRBV10-3 to TRBJ2-7, with 11 bases aligning to TRBD2. The CDR3 spans 15 residues. CDR1 is ENHRY and CDR2 is SYGVKD in the germline V gene. V gave up 10 bases and J gave up 6 bases; unmatched junction bases: 14. The DNA for the CDR3 is TGTGCCAGTTTGGGGCTAGCGGGAGGTGATACCGAGCAGTACTTC. Its protein product is CASLGLAGGDTEQYF.

The chain employs TRBV5-1 and TRBJ2-5, with unresolved D. The CDR3 has 13 residues. Germline CDR1 SGHRS, CDR2 YFSETQ. The V and J ends lost 7 bases and 2 bases respectively, with 12 bases between them. The CDR3 coding sequence is TGCGCCAGCCGCACGGAACAGCAAGAGACCCAGTACTTC. Protein product: CASRTEQQETQYF.